The TCR beta chain under discussion was sequenced for a study of blood T cell repertoires in COVID-19 (TCRdb year 2020). For the wider study: Samples from collaborators originated in the United States, Italy and Spain and spanned both the acute and convalescent phases of COVID-19. The repertoires were released in a freely available public database intended as a resource for research on the immune response to SARS-CoV-2. A de-identified subject ID, COVID-19 status, age in years and sex were almost always included in the sample metadata. The dataset comprised deeply sampled blood TCRbeta repertoires from subjects exposed to, actively infected with, or recovered from COVID-19. Samples came from the ongoing ImmuneRACE study (first 160 participants) plus 1,254 subjects from 6 global collaborators. HLA class I and class II types, where available, came from metadata supplied by the sample provider rather than from assay-based typing. The material from the prospective study consisted of cDNA or gDNA derived from T cells, B-cell-depleted T cells, or PBMCs.

The CDR3 starts with the cysteine, ends with the phenylalanine, and has 12 residues. The read is trimmed to its CDR3 DNA, 36 bases read in frame from base 1. V and J are truncated by 3 bases and 12 bases respectively, leaving an intervening sequence of 15 bases. The germline V gene (reference sequence) yields PRHDT for CDR1 and FYEKMQ for CDR2. Overall results and qualifications from the work: How much clinical and demographic metadata was included differed by source and by participant, and the metadata was provided uncurated.

One collaborating source in Seattle enrolled patients while the patients were actively infected and followed the patients over time throughout the course of disease. The collaborating institutions used their own protocols to collect whole blood in K2EDTA tubes. For TCRbeta analysis, collaborators shipped samples in one of three forms: frozen whole blood, isolated PBMCs, or DNA extracted from either of those sample types. Of note for this clone: Its antigen is not yet known. Nothing much larger sits one base from this clone, and base qualities are not available.

TCRbeta CDR3 regions were amplified from genomic DNA by means of the immunoSEQ Assay, a bias-controlled multiplex PCR. Under the source paper's analysis protocol: The number of nucleated cells in each sample was estimated from the amplification of reference gene primers within the assay. To quantify the absolute abundance of each unique TCRbeta CDR3 rearrangement, sequence reads were collapsed and filtered. For each sample, productive Simpson clonality was calculated as the square root of Simpson's diversity index across productive rearrangements. TCRdb provides this immuneACCESS table in a form limited to in-frame rearrangements. Some clones are lacking; in checked studies, under half of them reflect an unresolved V gene, and why the rest are absent is not known. The DNA was the basis for D and trimming; V, J and clone size are from that table. The sample profile shows about 160,000 clones; more than 75% of them were found once. The biggest ten clones account for under 6% of the sample.

The chain is assembled from TRBV13 and TRBJ2-7; the best D guess is TRBD1, with 5 bases matching. Sequencing used peripheral blood. This TCR was recovered from a woman aged 45 to 65 with COVID-19, enrolled during active disease. The CDR3 protein sequence reads: CASSFDRDYPYF. The DNA sequence is TGTGCCAGCAGCTTTGACAGAGATTACCCGTACTTC.